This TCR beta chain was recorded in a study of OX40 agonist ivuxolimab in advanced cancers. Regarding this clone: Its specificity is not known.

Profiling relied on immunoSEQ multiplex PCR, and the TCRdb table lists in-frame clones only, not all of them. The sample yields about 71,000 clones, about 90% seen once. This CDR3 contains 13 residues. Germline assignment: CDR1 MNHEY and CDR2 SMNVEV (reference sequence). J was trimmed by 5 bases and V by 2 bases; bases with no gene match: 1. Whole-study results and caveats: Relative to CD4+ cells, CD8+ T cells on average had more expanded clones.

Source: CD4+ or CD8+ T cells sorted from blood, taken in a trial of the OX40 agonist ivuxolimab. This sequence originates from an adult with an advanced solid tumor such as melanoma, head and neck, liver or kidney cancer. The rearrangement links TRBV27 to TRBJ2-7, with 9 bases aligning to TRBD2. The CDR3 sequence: CASSLIAGDEQYF. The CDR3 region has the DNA TGTGCCAGCAGTTTAATAGCGGGAGACGAGCAGTACTTC.